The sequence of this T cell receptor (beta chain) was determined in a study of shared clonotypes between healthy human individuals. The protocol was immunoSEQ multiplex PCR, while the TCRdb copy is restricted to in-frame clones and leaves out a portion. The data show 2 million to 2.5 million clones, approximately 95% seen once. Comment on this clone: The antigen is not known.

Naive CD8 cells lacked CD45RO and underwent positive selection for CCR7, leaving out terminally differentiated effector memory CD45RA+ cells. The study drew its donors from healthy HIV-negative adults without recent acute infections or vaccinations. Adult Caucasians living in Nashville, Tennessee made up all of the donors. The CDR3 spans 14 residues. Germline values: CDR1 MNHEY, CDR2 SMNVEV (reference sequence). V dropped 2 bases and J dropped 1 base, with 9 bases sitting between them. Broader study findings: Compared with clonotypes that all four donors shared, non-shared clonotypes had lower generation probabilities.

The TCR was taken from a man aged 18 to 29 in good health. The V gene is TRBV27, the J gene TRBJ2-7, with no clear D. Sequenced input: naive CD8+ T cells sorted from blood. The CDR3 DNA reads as TGTGCCAGCAGTTTAGGCTGGCGTTCCTACGAGCAGTACTTC. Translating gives CASSLGWRSYEQYF.